Below are 9 T cell receptor beta chains sequenced from a single sample in a study of blood T cell repertoires in COVID-19. The assay was immunoSEQ multiplex PCR, and TCRdb's table has in-frame clones only and misses some. The data contain 100,000 to 140,000 clones, approximately 89% of them seen just once; the ten biggest clones take up 6.8%. The specimen sequenced was peripheral blood. The source is a man aged 50-59 years with active or convalescent COVID-19.

The chain couples TRBV27 to TRBJ1-6; 7 bases are shared with TRBD1. V shed 2 bases and J 10 bases; nucleotides not matched to a gene: 8. CDR1 and CDR2 from the germline V gene are MNHEY and SMNVEV (reference sequence). The CDR3 extends over 15 amino acids. CDR3 nucleotide sequence: TGTGCCAGCAGTTTAGCCAGGGGGAATTGGTCACCCCTCCACTTT. Encoded protein: CASSLARGNWSPLHF.

CDR3 sequence (DNA): TGCAGCGTTGTAGCTGGACAGGGGGCCGGCTACACCTTC. The encoded protein is CSVVAGQGAGYTF. The chain uses TRBV29-1 and TRBJ1-2, with 11 bases lining up with TRBD1. The trim removed 4 bases at V and 8 bases at J, leaving 6 bases unmatched. CDR1 and CDR2 from the germline V gene are SQVTM and ANQGSEA. This CDR3 spans 13 amino acids. The full variable domain, rest sourced from reference TRBV29-1 and TRBJ1-2, is SAVISQKPSRDICQRGTSLTIQCQVDSQVTMMFWYRQQPGQSLTLIATANQGSEATYESGFVIDKFPISRPNLTFSTLTVSNMSPEDSSIYLCSVVAGQGAGYTFGSGTRLTVV.

This clone occurred a few times. V gene TRBV27 combines with J gene TRBJ1-1; D gene uncertain. This CDR3 spans 10 amino acids. From germline, CDR1 is MNHEY and CDR2 SMNVEV (reference sequence). With 7 bases removed from V and 10 bases from J, the gap between germline ends came to 10 bases. The CDR3 is CASKITVAFF. CDR3 DNA: TGTGCCAGCAAAATCACGGTAGCTTTCTTT.

The chain carries TRBV6-2 or TRBV6-3 and TRBJ2-7; maybe TRBD2 (5 bases). Trimming pared 0 bases from V and 0 bases from J, leaving 12 bases between. The V gene's germline CDR1 is MNHEY and CDR2 SVGEGT. The CDR3 has 16 amino acids. CDR3 sequence reads: CASSYSVRGPSYEQYF. The CDR3 nucleotides read TGTGCCAGCAGTTACTCTGTTCGCGGGCCCTCCTACGAGCAGTACTTC.

V usage is TRBV18 and J usage is TRBJ2-1, with 13 positions matching TRBD2. Germline CDR1 and CDR2: KGHSH and LQKENI. Trimming at V came to 3 bases and at J to 8 bases, leaving 13 bases not matched to a gene. The CDR3 totals 18 residues. CDR3 nucleotide sequence: TGTGCCAGCTCACCTAGGACTAGCGGGAGCCGTGGTTTTTATGAGCAGTTCTTC. Translating gives CASSPRTSGSRGFYEQFF.

A few counts support this clone. This rearrangement joins TRBV6-5 to TRBJ2-1; weak D call: TRBD2 (6 bases). The germline V gene encodes CDR1 MNHEY and CDR2 SVGAGI. The CDR3 covers 12 residues. Trimming stripped 8 bases from V and 9 bases from J, with 14 bases between. CDR3 residues: CASGEEGGEQFF. CDR3 DNA sequence: TGTGCCAGCGGGGAGGAGGGAGGTGAGCAGTTCTTC.

This sequence joins TRBV7-2 and TRBJ2-7, with TRBD2 matching over 9 bases. V lost 5 bases to trimming and J lost 9 bases; unmatched junction nucleotides: 14. The germline V gene has CDR1 SGHTA and CDR2 FQGNSA. This CDR3 has 15 amino acids. CDR3 sequence (DNA): TGTGCCAGCAGCCCCCCCGGCGGGAGGGCCCGGGGGCAGTACTTC. Protein: CASSPPGGRARGQYF. Variable domain in full (rest from reference TRBV7-2 and TRBJ2-7): GAGVSQSPSNKVTEKGKDVELRCDPISGHTALYWYRQSLGQGLEFLIYFQGNSAPDKSGLPSDRFSAERTGGSVSTLTIQRTQQEDSAVYLCASSPPGGRARGQYFGPGTRLTVT.

This chain joins TRBV15 and TRBJ2-2; D may be TRBD2 (6 bases). CDR1 is LNHNV, CDR2 YYDKDF, per germline (reference sequence). This CDR3 region has 13 residues. Trimming cost V 3 bases and J 6 bases, with 8 bases left between them. The chain's CDR3 is CATSRREAGELFF. Written as DNA, the CDR3 is TGTGCCACCAGCAGGAGGGAGGCCGGGGAGCTGTTTTTT.

V usage is TRBV9 and J usage is TRBJ2-2, with 11 bases lining up with TRBD2. Germline CDR1 SGDLS, CDR2 YYNGEE. J was trimmed by 9 bases and V by 0 bases; bases with no gene match: 4. The CDR3 extends over 15 amino acids. The CDR3 protein is CASSVELAGGRELFF. Written as DNA, the CDR3 is TGTGCCAGCAGCGTAGAGCTAGCGGGAGGCCGGGAGCTGTTTTTT.